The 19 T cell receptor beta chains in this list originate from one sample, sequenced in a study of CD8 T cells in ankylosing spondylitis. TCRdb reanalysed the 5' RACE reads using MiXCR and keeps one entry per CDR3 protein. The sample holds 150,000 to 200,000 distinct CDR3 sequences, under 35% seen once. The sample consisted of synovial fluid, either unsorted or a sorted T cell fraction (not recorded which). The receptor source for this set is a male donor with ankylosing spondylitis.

The CDR3 protein is CASSLGAWGGTGSGTQYF. CDR3 nucleotides: TGTGCCAGCAGCCTAGGGGCGTGGGGGGGGACAGGGTCGGGTACGCAGTATTTT. The chain couples TRBV11-2 to TRBJ2-3; 9 nucleotides line up with TRBD1. Looked up from germline, CDR1 is SGHAT and CDR2 is FQNNGV. This CDR3 contains 18 residues. The J segment lost 8 bases and the V segment lost 5 bases, leaving 20 bases of the junction unmatched.

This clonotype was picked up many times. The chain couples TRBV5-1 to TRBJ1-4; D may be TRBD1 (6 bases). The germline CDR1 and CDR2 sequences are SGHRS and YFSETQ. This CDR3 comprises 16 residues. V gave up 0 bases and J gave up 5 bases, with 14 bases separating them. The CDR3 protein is CASSLAINDRNEKLFF. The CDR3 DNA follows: TGCGCCAGCAGCTTGGCGATTAACGACAGGAATGAAAAACTGTTTTTT. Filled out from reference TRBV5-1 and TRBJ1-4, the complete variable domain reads KAGVTQTPRYLIKTRGQQVTLSCSPISGHRSVSWYQQTPGQGLQFLFEYFSETQRNKGNFPGRFSGRQFSNSRSEMNVSTLELGDSALYLCASSLAINDRNEKLFFGSGTQLSVL.

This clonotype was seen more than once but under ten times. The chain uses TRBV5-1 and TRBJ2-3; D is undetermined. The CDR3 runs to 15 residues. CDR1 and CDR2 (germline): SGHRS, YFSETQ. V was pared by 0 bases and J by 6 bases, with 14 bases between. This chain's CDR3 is CASSLVPSWADTQYF. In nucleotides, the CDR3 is TGCGCCAGCAGCTTGGTTCCTAGTTGGGCCGATACGCAGTATTTT.

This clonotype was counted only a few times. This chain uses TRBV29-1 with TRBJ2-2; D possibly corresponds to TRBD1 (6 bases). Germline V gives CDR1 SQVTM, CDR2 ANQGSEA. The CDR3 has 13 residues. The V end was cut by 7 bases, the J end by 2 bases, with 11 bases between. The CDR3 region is CSGRDTNTGELFF. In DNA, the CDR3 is TGCAGCGGCCGGGACACCAACACCGGGGAGCTGTTTTTT.

The CDR3 region is CASSPGGWNTEAFF. The CDR3 nucleotides read TGTGCCAGCAGTCCAGGGGGCTGGAACACTGAAGCTTTCTTT. The rearrangement joins TRBV28 to TRBJ1-1; 8 bases align to TRBD1. The CDR3 has 14 residues. Trimming cost V 5 bases and J 1 base; bases outside gene matches: 3. The V gene's germline CDR1 is MDHEN and CDR2 SYDVKM.

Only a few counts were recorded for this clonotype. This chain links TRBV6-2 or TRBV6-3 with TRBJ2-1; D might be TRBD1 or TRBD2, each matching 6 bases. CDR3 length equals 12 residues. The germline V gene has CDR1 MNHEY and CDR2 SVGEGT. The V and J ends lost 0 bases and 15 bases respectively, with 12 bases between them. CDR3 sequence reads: CASSYSTRGAFF. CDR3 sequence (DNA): TGTGCCAGCAGTTACTCGACTAGGGGGGCGTTCTTC.

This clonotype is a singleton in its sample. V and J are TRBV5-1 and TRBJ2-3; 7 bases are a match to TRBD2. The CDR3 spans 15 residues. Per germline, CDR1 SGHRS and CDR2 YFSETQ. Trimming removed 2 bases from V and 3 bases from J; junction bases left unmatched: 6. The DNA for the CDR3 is TGCGCCAGCAGCTTAGCGGGGATGGGGACAGATACGCAGTATTTT. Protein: CASSLAGMGTDTQYF. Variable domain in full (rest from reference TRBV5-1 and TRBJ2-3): KAGVTQTPRYLIKTRGQQVTLSCSPISGHRSVSWYQQTPGQGLQFLFEYFSETQRNKGNFPGRFSGRQFSNSRSEMNVSTLELGDSALYLCASSLAGMGTDTQYFGPGTRLTVL.

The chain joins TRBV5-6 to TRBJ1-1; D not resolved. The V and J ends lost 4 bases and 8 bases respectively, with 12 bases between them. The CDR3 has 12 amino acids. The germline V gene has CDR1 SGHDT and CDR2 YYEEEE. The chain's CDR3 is CASSRRTVEAFF. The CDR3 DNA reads TGTGCCAGCAGCAGACGGACGGTGGAAGCTTTCTTT.

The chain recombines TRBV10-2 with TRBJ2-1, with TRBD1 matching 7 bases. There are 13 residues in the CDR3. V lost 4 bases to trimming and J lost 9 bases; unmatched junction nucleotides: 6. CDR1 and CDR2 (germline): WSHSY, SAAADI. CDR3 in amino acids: CASSGQGVAEQFF. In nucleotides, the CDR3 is TGCGCCAGCAGTGGCCAGGGGGTCGCTGAGCAGTTCTTC.

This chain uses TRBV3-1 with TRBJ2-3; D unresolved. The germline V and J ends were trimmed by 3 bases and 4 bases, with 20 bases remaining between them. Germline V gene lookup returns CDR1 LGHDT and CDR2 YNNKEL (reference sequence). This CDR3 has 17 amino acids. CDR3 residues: CASSQWIAATTPDTQYF. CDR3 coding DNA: TGTGCCAGCAGCCAGTGGATCGCGGCGACGACACCAGATACGCAGTATTTT.

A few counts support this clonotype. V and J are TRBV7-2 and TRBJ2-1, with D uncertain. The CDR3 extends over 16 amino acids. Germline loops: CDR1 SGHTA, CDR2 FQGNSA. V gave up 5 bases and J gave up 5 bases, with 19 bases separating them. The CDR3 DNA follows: TGTGCCAGCAGCCATACGCGTATCGGTTTCGACAATGAGCAGTTCTTC. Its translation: CASSHTRIGFDNEQFF.

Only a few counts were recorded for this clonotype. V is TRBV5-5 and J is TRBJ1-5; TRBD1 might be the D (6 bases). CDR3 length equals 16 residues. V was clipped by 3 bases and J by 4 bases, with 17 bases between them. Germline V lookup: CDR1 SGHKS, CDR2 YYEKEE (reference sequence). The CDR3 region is CASSSSGGAGNQPQHF. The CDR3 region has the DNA TGTGCCAGCAGCTCTAGCGGGGGGGCGGGGAATCAGCCCCAGCATTTT.

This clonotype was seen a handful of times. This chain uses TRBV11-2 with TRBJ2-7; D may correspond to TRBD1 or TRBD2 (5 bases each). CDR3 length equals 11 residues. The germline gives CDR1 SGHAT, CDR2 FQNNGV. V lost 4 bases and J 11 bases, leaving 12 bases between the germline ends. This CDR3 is CASSSGTKEYF. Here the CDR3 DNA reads TGTGCCAGCAGCTCCGGGACCAAGGAGTACTTC.

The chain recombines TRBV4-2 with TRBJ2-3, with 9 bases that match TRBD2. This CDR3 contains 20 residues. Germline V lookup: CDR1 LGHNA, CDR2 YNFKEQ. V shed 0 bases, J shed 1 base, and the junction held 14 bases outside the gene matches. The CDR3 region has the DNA TGTGCCAGCAGCCAAGAGGTAGCGGGGGCACCCCACGGTCGCACAGATACGCAGTATTTT. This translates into CASSQEVAGAPHGRTDTQYF.

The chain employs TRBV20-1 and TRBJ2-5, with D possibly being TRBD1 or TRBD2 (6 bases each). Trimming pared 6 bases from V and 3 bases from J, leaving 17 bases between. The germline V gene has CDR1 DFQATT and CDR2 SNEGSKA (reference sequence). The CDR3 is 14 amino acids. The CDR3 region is CSAHGWGAEETQYF. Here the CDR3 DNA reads TGCAGTGCCCATGGGTGGGGGGCGGAAGAGACCCAGTACTTC.

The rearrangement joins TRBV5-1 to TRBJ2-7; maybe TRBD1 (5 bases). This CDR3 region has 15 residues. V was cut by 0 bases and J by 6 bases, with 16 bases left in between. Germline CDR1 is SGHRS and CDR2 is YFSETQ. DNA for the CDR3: TGCGCCAGCAGCTTGGATGGCAGGGTACCCTCCGAGCAGTACTTC. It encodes CASSLDGRVPSEQYF.

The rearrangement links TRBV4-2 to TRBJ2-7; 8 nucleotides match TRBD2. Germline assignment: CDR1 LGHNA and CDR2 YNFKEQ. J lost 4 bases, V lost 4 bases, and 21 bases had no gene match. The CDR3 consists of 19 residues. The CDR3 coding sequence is TGTGCCAGCAGCCCTTGGGGGGGAGTCGGGCGCGGGAGGCCTTACGAGCAGTACTTC. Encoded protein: CASSPWGGVGRGRPYEQYF.

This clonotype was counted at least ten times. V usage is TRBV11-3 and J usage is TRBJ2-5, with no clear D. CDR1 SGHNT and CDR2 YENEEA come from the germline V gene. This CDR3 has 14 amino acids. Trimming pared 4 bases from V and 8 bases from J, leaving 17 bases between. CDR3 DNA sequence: TGTGCCAGCAGCTCCCCCGTGGTCCAACGTACCCAGTACTTC. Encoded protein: CASSSPVVQRTQYF.

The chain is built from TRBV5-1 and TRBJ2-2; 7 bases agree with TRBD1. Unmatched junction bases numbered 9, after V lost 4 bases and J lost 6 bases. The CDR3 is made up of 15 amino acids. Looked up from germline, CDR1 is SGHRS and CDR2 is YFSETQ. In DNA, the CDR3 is TGCGCCAGCAGCCCAAATAGGGGGCTGGCCGGGGAGCTGTTTTTT. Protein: CASSPNRGLAGELFF.